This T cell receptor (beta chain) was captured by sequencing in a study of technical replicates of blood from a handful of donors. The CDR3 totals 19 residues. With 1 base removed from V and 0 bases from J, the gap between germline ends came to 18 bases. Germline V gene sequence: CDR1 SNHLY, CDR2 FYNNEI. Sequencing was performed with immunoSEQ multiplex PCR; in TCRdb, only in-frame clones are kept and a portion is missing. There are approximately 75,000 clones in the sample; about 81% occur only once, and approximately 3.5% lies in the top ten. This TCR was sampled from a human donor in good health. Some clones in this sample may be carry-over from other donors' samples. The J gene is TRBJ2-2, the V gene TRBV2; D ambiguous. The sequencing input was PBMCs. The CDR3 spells CASSEVADLGLTNTGELFF. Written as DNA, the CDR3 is TGTGCCAGCAGTGAAGTCGCGGATTTAGGCCTTACGAACACCGGGGAGCTGTTTTTT.